This paragraph reports one T cell receptor (beta chain). Only patients with spare fresh-frozen tumor and over two years of follow-up were included. Assay: immunoSEQ multiplex PCR; the TCRdb copy retains only in-frame clones and omits some. Of approximately 36,000 clones in the sample, roughly 79% were seen once. This entry comes from a study of glioma-infiltrating T cells after dendritic cell vaccination. This CDR3 has 14 residues. Germline V gives CDR1 MGHRA, CDR2 YSYEKL. The junction had 5 bases not matched to a gene; V was cut back by 3 bases and J by 4 bases. The TCR was taken from a human donor with glioblastoma. The V call is TRBV4-1, the J call TRBJ2-7, with TRBD1 matching 8 bases. Specimen: blood, collected before dendritic cell vaccination. The CDR3 is CASSHRTGNYEQYF. CDR3 bases: TGCGCCAGCAGCCACCGGACAGGGAATTACGAGCAGTACTTC.